The present T cell receptor (beta chain) was sequenced within a study of technical replicates of blood from several donors. Clones were sequenced by immunoSEQ multiplex PCR, and TCRdb holds only the in-frame ones, with some missing. The sample lists nearly 70,000 clones, roughly nine tenths occurring once. The length of the CDR3 is 13 residues. J gave up 4 bases and V 4 bases, and 3 bases lay outside the gene matches. Germline V lookup: CDR1 SQVTM, CDR2 ANQGSEA. The sequenced sample consisted of T cells isolated from PBMCs. This receptor was identified in a human donor in good health. V gene TRBV29-1 combines with J gene TRBJ2-3; 9 positions match TRBD1. CDR3 sequence reads: CSVGDRVPDTQYF. CDR3 DNA sequence: TGCAGCGTTGGGGACAGGGTTCCAGATACGCAGTATTTT.